This T cell receptor (beta chain) was recovered during a study of CD8+ T cells in alopecia areata (dated by TCRdb to the late 2010s). Background for the entire study: The treated patients, all with moderate-to-severe alopecia areata, were enrolled in an open-label pilot trial of oral tofacitinib given at 5 to 10 mg twice daily. Scalp clonality was compared across normal scalp (n=4), patchy alopecia areata scalp (n=8), and alopecia totalis/universalis scalp (n=8). TCRbeta CDR3 regions were amplified by immunoSEQ multiplex PCR using 35 Vbeta forward and 13 Jbeta reverse primers. In both human patients and the C3H/HeJ mouse model, the study applied high-throughput TCRbeta sequencing to look at T cell clonal expansion in alopecia areata. Biopsies were taken from tofacitinib-treated patients at baseline and at 4 and 24 weeks of treatment, and a later scalp biopsy was taken in several of the tofacitinib-treated patients. Disease severity in treated patients was measured with the SALT score, which quantifies the percentage of affected scalp surface area. In humans, TCRbeta sequencing was performed on scalp tissue and on sorted CD4+ and CD8+ peripheral blood T cells from healthy controls and from patients with patchy or totalis/universalis alopecia areata. Patients stayed on tofacitinib for 6 to 18 months and then had 6 months of follow-up off drug so that delayed response and recurrence could be assessed. The RNA source kit depended on sample type: the PAXgene miRNA kit for fixed scalp, the miRNeasy kit for PBMCs, and the RNeasy kit for mouse skin.

The CDR3 measures 14 amino acids from cysteine to phenylalanine. Only the CDR3 DNA stays, 42 bases, in frame from base 1. The germline V gene sets CDR1 to SQVTM and CDR2 to ANQGSEA. Trimming leaves V shorter by 6 bases and J shorter by 2 bases, with the junction holding 4 bases beyond the gene matches. The time point label corresponds to: around 29 days on oral tofacitinib. The label giving this sample's treatment or condition can be read as: oral pan-JAK inhibitor, 5-10 mg twice daily. Lesional scalp punch biopsies and peripheral blood were collected from alopecia areata patients. After PBMCs were isolated by density centrifugation and stained for CD3, CD4 and CD8, a FACSAria was used to sort CD4+ and CD8+ T cells. In regard to this clone: Its antigen is unknown. One base away there is no much larger clone; base qualities are not given.

Results the study describes overall, beyond this receptor: Because the treated cohort was small and had only one nonresponder, larger studies are needed to examine links between baseline CD8+ expansion and response. Many expanded lesional clones were found to persist in scalp and blood during tofacitinib treatment, and relapse after treatment cessation may be partly explained by this persistence. Tofacitinib significantly decreased scalp clonality and the number of expanded CD8+ clones among the top 100 scalp clones. Lesional scalp, especially in alopecia totalis/universalis, showed higher clonality and more expanded CD8+ clones than normal scalp, suggesting antigenic drive. Unlike mouse skin, where gammadelta T cells dominate, normal human skin contains resident alphabeta T cells that get sequenced too, which complicates analysis of the scalp TCR repertoire. TCR sequences shared between patients were less clear than in mice, possibly partly because of HLA diversity in the patient population.

Libraries were prepared through the immunoSEQ multiplex PCR assay. RNA was extracted from all samples and reverse transcribed into cDNA as template for TCR sequencing. First-strand cDNA was synthesized with SuperScript III using a 2:1 mix of oligo-dT and random hexamers. Amplification bias was assessed with a synthetic immune receptor repertoire, and residual bias was removed computationally. Concerning the study's data processing: Raw reads were preprocessed for error removal, and CDR3 was defined according to IMGT conventions as running from the conserved cysteine to phenylalanine. Clonality was computed by normalizing Shannon entropy by log2 of the number of productive unique TCRs and subtracting the result from 1. CD4 or CD8 identity of scalp clones was inferred by cross-referencing scalp TCRbeta sequences with sorted blood CD4 and CD8 repertoires. TCRdb took this table from immuneACCESS and kept in-frame rearrangements with V and J called. Such tables lack part of the clones; where checked against another copy, unresolved V genes explain under half of the gap, and the rest is unexplained. D and trimming come from the DNA, and the V and J calls and clone size come from that table. This sample is represented by approximately 200,000 clones; 50% to 60% of them were singletons. The top ten hold around 3.2% of the sample.

This TCR was recovered from a human donor with alopecia areata. The sample in question was CD4+ T cells sorted from blood, obtained at week 4, from a patient treated with tofacitinib. The chain joins TRBV29-1 to TRBJ1-3, with 10 bases matching TRBD1. CDR3 loop: CSVGDRGPGNTIYF. The DNA reads as follows: TGCAGCGTGGGTGACAGGGGGCCTGGAAACACCATATATTTT. Full variable domain (CDR3 extended with the reference TRBV29-1 and TRBJ1-3 proteins): SAVISQKPSRDICQRGTSLTIQCQVDSQVTMMFWYRQQPGQSLTLIATANQGSEATYESGFVIDKFPISRPNLTFSTLTVSNMSPEDSSIYLCSVGDRGPGNTIYFGEGSWLTVV.